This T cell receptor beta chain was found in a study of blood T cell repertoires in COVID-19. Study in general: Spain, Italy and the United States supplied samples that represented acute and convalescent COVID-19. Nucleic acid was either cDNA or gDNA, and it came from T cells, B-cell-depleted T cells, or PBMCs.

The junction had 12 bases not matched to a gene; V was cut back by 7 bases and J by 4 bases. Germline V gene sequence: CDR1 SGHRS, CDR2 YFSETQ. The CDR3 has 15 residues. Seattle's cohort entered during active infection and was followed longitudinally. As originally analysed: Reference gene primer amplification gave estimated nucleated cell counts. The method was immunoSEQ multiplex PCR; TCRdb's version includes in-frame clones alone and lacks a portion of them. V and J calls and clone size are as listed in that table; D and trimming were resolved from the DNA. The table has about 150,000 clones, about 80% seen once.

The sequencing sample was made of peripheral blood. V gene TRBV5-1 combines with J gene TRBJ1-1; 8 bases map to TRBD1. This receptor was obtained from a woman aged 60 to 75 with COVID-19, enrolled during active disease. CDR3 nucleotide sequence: TGCGCCAGCTGGACAGGGAGAGGCGTCGGCACTGAAGCTTTCTTT. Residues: CASWTGRGVGTEAFF.